Shown below are 32 T cell receptor beta chains from a single sample sequenced in a study of T cells after yellow fever vaccination. Each CDR3 protein is one row after TCRdb ran MiXCR on the 5' RACE reads. The sample lists some 390,000 distinct CDR3 sequences, 6.2% occurring once. Sequencing used PBMCs, obtained 5 days after the yellow fever booster vaccination. The source is a man aged 30 to 39 who received the YFV17D yellow fever vaccine.

This clonotype was picked up a small number of times. The chain is built from TRBV20-1 and TRBJ2-7, with TRBD1 identical over 8 bases. V shed 0 bases, J shed 2 bases, and the junction held 3 bases outside the gene matches. CDR3 length: 14 amino acids. CDR1 DFQATT and CDR2 SNEGSKA come from the germline V gene (reference sequence). As DNA, the CDR3 is TGCAGTGCTAGAGATCCAGGGGGCACCTACGAGCAGTACTTC. This translates into CSARDPGGTYEQYF.

This clonotype was detected ten times or more. This chain joins TRBV5-1 and TRBJ2-2; 9 bases fit TRBD2. Germline CDR1 and CDR2: SGHRS and YFSETQ. After removal of 4 bases from V and 5 bases from J, the junction contained 6 bases not matched to a gene. This CDR3 contains 15 residues. The CDR3 is CASSRLAVGTGELFF. The CDR3 nucleotides are TGCGCCAGCAGCAGACTAGCGGTCGGAACCGGGGAGCTGTTTTTT.

The rearrangement joins TRBV5-4 to TRBJ2-5; 8 bases line up with TRBD2. CDR1 and CDR2 from the germline V gene are SGHNT and YYREEE (reference sequence). The CDR3 totals 14 residues. V lost 3 bases and J lost 3; bases outside the gene matches: 4. The CDR3 coding sequence is TGTGCCAGCAGCTCCGGGGGGGATAAAGAGACCCAGTACTTC. This codes for CASSSGGDKETQYF.

The sample holds many counts of this clonotype. This rearrangement joins TRBV6-2 or TRBV6-3 to TRBJ2-4; D remains unclear. Trimming left V 8 bases short and J 7 bases short, with 9 bases between. Per germline, CDR1 MNHEY and CDR2 SVGEGT. This CDR3 contains 11 residues. The CDR3 bases are TGTGCCAGCGGCCGCTTGAACATTCAGTACTTC. Protein sequence: CASGRLNIQYF.

The sample holds many counts of this clonotype. The chain carries TRBV5-1 and TRBJ2-1, with 7 bases fitting TRBD2. Germline loops: CDR1 SGHRS, CDR2 YFSETQ. The CDR3 length is 14 residues. Trimming removed 4 bases from V and 6 bases from J; junction bases left unmatched: 7. CDR3 protein: CASSLGGDLNEQFF. The CDR3 nucleotides are TGCGCCAGCAGCCTTGGGGGGGACCTCAATGAGCAGTTCTTC.

Ten or more counts support this clonotype. CDR3 DNA: TGTGCCAGCAGCTTAAATCGATTACTAGCGGGAGGGAATGAGCAGTTCTTC. Its protein product is CASSLNRLLAGGNEQFF. The V gene is TRBV11-2, the J gene TRBJ2-1; 13 nucleotides match TRBD2. The germline V gene encodes CDR1 SGHAT and CDR2 FQNNGV. Germline trimming cut 2 bases from V and 7 bases from J; bases unmatched to any gene: 8. The length of the CDR3 is 17 residues.

The V call is TRBV12-5, the J call TRBJ2-1, with 8 bases fitting TRBD2. The CDR3 runs to 14 residues. V shed 5 bases, J shed 6 bases, and the junction held 6 bases outside the gene matches. Per germline, CDR1 LGHNT and CDR2 FRNRAP. CDR3 in DNA: TGTGCTAGTGGTCCCCGGGGGGGGTCCAATGAGCAGTTCTTC. It codes for CASGPRGGSNEQFF.

This clonotype was observed a few times. The chain recombines TRBV20-1 with TRBJ1-2, with D tentatively TRBD1 (5 bases). CDR1 and CDR2 (germline): DFQATT, SNEGSKA (reference sequence). This CDR3 comprises 12 residues. V shed 1 base and J shed 6 bases, with 9 bases lying between them. The CDR3 here is CSARGGADGYTF. CDR3 DNA: TGCAGTGCTAGAGGCGGGGCTGATGGCTACACCTTC.

The chain has TRBV7-9 and TRBJ1-1; D is unclear. The ends were cut back, 3 bases at V and 8 bases at J, with 13 bases in the middle. Germline lookup yields CDR1 SEHNR and CDR2 FQNEAQ (reference sequence). The CDR3 consists of 13 residues. This CDR3 reads CASSFSPGTEAFF. The CDR3 bases are TGTGCCAGCAGCTTTAGCCCGGGAACCGAAGCTTTCTTT.

The chain employs TRBV7-2 and TRBJ2-1; 8 bases fit TRBD2. Per the germline V gene, CDR1 is SGHTA and CDR2 is FQGNSA. The junction had 6 bases not matched to a gene; V was cut back by 5 bases and J by 6 bases. The CDR3 extends over 14 amino acids. The CDR3 spells CASSIGTSSNEQFF. The CDR3 bases are TGTGCCAGCAGCATTGGGACTAGTAGCAATGAGCAGTTCTTC.

V usage is TRBV20-1 and J usage is TRBJ2-7, with 7 bases fitting TRBD1. V gave up 6 bases and J gave up 3 bases; unmatched junction bases: 5. The CDR3 spans 12 residues. Germline assignment: CDR1 DFQATT and CDR2 SNEGSKA (reference sequence). CDR3 in amino acids: CSAKPGGYEQYF. The CDR3 coding sequence is TGCAGTGCAAAACCAGGGGGCTACGAGCAGTACTTC.

The V and J genes are TRBV19 and TRBJ1-1; D is possibly TRBD1 (5 bases). This CDR3 is built from 14 residues. The V end was cut by 5 bases, the J end by 5 bases, with 15 bases between. CDR1 is LNHDA and CDR2 is SQIVND in the germline V gene (reference sequence). The CDR3 DNA sequence: TGTGCCAGTAGTGCCAGGGTTTTCGAGACTGAAGCTTTCTTT. This gives the protein CASSARVFETEAFF.

This clonotype was counted between two and nine times. The rearrangement joins TRBV12-3 or TRBV12-4 to TRBJ2-5, with 7 bases fitting TRBD2. This CDR3 is 16 amino acids long. The trim removed 3 bases at V and 2 bases at J, leaving 9 bases unmatched. The CDR3 spells CASSFVAGVRQETQYF. CDR3 DNA: TGTGCCAGCAGTTTCGTTGCGGGGGTACGTCAAGAGACCCAGTACTTC.

This chain links TRBV6-2 or TRBV6-3 with TRBJ2-2; D unclear. This CDR3 has 18 amino acids. The germline CDR1 and CDR2 sequences are MNHEY and SVGEGT. V shed 6 bases and J shed 6 bases, with 26 bases lying between them. The CDR3: CASSPTDRVLRSPGELFF. CDR3 in DNA: TGTGCCAGCAGCCCCACCGACCGAGTCCTTCGGTCACCCGGGGAGCTGTTTTTT.

This clonotype was counted a few times. The chain carries TRBV5-1 and TRBJ2-5; D remains unclear. V gave up 2 bases and J gave up 2 bases, with 7 bases separating them. Germline CDR1 SGHRS, CDR2 YFSETQ. This CDR3 is 13 amino acids long. This chain's CDR3 is CASSFSAQETQYF. The CDR3 bases are TGCGCCAGCAGCTTCTCTGCGCAAGAGACCCAGTACTTC.

This clonotype occurred many times. V and J are TRBV6-2 or TRBV6-3 and TRBJ2-1; 9 nucleotides line up with TRBD1. CDR3 length: 14 amino acids. Germline CDR1 and CDR2: MNHEY and SVGEGT. The trim removed 6 bases at V and 6 bases at J, leaving 6 bases unmatched. The CDR3 sequence is CASRETGGGNEQFF. CDR3 nucleotides: TGTGCCAGCAGAGAGACAGGGGGTGGCAATGAGCAGTTCTTC.

This clonotype was seen a handful of times. The rearrangement uses TRBV5-1 and TRBJ2-1; TRBD2 agrees at 14 bases. Losses at the gene ends were 3 bases for V and 8 bases for J; bases not matched to a gene: 13. Germline assignment: CDR1 SGHRS and CDR2 YFSETQ. The CDR3 is 18 amino acids. This CDR3 reads CASSSPGLAGAVIDEQFF. The DNA for the CDR3 is TGCGCCAGCAGCTCCCCGGGACTAGCGGGAGCAGTGATTGATGAGCAGTTCTTC.

This clonotype has more than one count but fewer than ten. V gene TRBV11-2 combines with J gene TRBJ2-2, with no clear D. Germline values: CDR1 SGHAT, CDR2 FQNNGV. This CDR3 has 14 amino acids. V lost 2 bases and J lost 6, with 10 bases in between. CDR3: CASSLREFAGELFF. CDR3 nucleotides: TGTGCCAGCAGCTTAAGGGAATTCGCCGGGGAGCTGTTTTTT.

This chain joins TRBV3-1 and TRBJ2-7, with TRBD2 matching over 13 bases. CDR3 size: 16 residues. V gave up 4 bases and J gave up 5 bases; unmatched junction bases: 8. Germline lookup yields CDR1 LGHDT and CDR2 YNNKEL (reference sequence). Here the CDR3 DNA reads TGTGCCAGCAGCCCCAGGACTAGCGGGAGATCTCACGAGCAGTACTTC. It encodes CASSPRTSGRSHEQYF.

The chain uses TRBV3-1 and TRBJ1-1; D gene ambiguous. Trimming took 1 base from V and 7 from J, leaving 16 bases between them. The CDR3 runs 15 residues. Germline lookup yields CDR1 LGHDT and CDR2 YNNKEL (reference sequence). The CDR3 loop reads CASSQVVGSYDEAFF. CDR3 nucleotide sequence: TGTGCCAGCAGCCAAGTTGTCGGGAGTTACGATGAAGCTTTCTTT.

This clonotype was counted only a few times. J is TRBJ2-2 and V is TRBV5-1; 9 bases line up with TRBD1. The CDR3 spans 15 residues. V lost 7 bases and J lost 5; bases outside the gene matches: 9. Germline V CDR1 and CDR2: SGHRS, YFSETQ. DNA of the CDR3: TGCGCCAGCCTTTTTACAGGGGGCTCGACCGGGGAGCTGTTTTTT. It specifies CASLFTGGSTGELFF.

This clonotype was detected a few times. The chain has TRBV10-3 and TRBJ2-7; weak D call: TRBD2 (6 bases). From germline, CDR1 is ENHRY and CDR2 SYGVKD. Between the trimmed V and J ends, which lost 4 bases and 3 bases, there was a span of 16 bases. This CDR3 has 15 residues. As DNA, the CDR3 is TGTGCCATCAGTGTCCACCTCGCTAGCGTCTACGAGCAGTACTTC. As protein: CAISVHLASVYEQYF.

A few counts support this clonotype. The rearrangement links TRBV20-1 to TRBJ2-5, with 8 bases lining up with TRBD1. Germline CDR1 DFQATT, CDR2 SNEGSKA (reference sequence). There are 12 residues in the CDR3. CDR3 sequence (DNA): TGCAGCGGCAGGGGGCCCCAAGAGACCCAGTACTTC. The encoded protein is CSGRGPQETQYF.

This clonotype was observed a few times. This CDR3 reads CSATPGTGFYEQYF. In DNA form, the CDR3 reads TGCAGTGCTACTCCCGGGACAGGGTTTTACGAGCAGTACTTC. This sequence joins TRBV20-1 and TRBJ2-7; 9 nucleotides line up with TRBD1. The CDR3 has 14 residues. The germline CDR1 and CDR2 sequences are DFQATT and SNEGSKA (reference sequence). Trimming removed 4 bases from V and 4 bases from J; junction bases left unmatched: 8.

Ten or more counts support this clonotype. The gene calls are TRBV7-2 and TRBJ2-7, with 8 bases that match TRBD1. Germline V gene data show CDR1 as SGHTA and CDR2 as FQGNSA. J gave up 5 bases and V 2 bases, and 8 bases lay outside the gene matches. CDR3 length equals 15 residues. DNA for the CDR3: TGTGCCAGCAGCTTAACCGGGACAGGCCTTCACGAGCAGTACTTC. As protein: CASSLTGTGLHEQYF.

The rearrangement joins TRBV6-5 to TRBJ2-7, with D maybe TRBD1 (5 bases). With 0 bases removed from V and 6 bases from J, the gap between germline ends came to 12 bases. The CDR3 totals 14 residues. The germline CDR1 and CDR2 sequences are MNHEY and SVGAGI. In DNA, the CDR3 is TGTGCCAGCAGTTACTCGCGACAGAACTTCGAGCAGTACTTC. Its protein is CASSYSRQNFEQYF.

This clonotype was seen a few times. This sequence joins TRBV12-3 or TRBV12-4 and TRBJ2-7; possible D gene TRBD1, 5 bases. CDR3 length equals 13 residues. The germline V and J ends were trimmed by 5 bases and 6 bases, with 14 bases remaining between them. DNA for the CDR3: TGTGCCAGCAGTCTATCCTCAGGGTTCGAGCAGTACTTC. As protein: CASSLSSGFEQYF.

V usage is TRBV9 and J usage is TRBJ2-3; TRBD1 aligns across 7 bases. The V and J ends lost 4 bases and 3 bases, in that order; junction bases with no gene match: 8. This CDR3 comprises 15 residues. Germline CDR1 and CDR2: SGDLS and YYNGEE. The CDR3 loop is CASSIRQGLTDTQYF. In nucleotides, the CDR3 is TGTGCCAGCAGCATCCGACAGGGCCTGACAGATACGCAGTATTTT.

The V and J genes are TRBV5-4 and TRBJ2-7; 8 positions match TRBD1. The germline CDR1 and CDR2 sequences are SGHNT and YYREEE (reference sequence). The CDR3 is 14 residues long. After removal of 4 bases from V and 3 bases from J, the junction contained 6 bases not matched to a gene. CDR3 sequence reads: CASSGAGTGYEQYF. For the CDR3, the DNA is TGTGCCAGCAGCGGAGCCGGGACAGGCTACGAGCAGTACTTC.

This clonotype was counted between two and nine times. CDR3 bases: TGTGCCAGCAGTTCCCGACTACACAATGAGCAGTTCTTC. Amino acid sequence: CASSSRLHNEQFF. The chain has TRBV12-3 or TRBV12-4 and TRBJ2-1, with D perhaps matching TRBD2 (5 bases). The V end lost 4 bases, the J end lost 5 bases, and 9 bases lay between the germline ends. This CDR3 is built from 13 residues.

The chain combines TRBV7-2 with TRBJ2-7, with D perhaps TRBD1 (6 bases). Deletions cut 5 bases from V and 7 bases from J, with 15 bases between. The length of the CDR3 is 13 residues. The germline CDR1 and CDR2 sequences are SGHTA and FQGNSA. This chain's CDR3 is CASSHNRVEEQYF. CDR3 in DNA: TGTGCCAGCAGCCACAACAGGGTTGAAGAGCAGTACTTC.

This clonotype was counted ten times or more. The rearrangement uses TRBV5-1 and TRBJ2-7, with D unresolved. Germline values: CDR1 SGHRS, CDR2 YFSETQ. Trimming cost V 3 bases and J 2 bases, with 15 bases left between them. The CDR3 spans 15 residues. CDR3 bases: TGCGCCAGCAGCTCCGCTTTCTCGGTAACCTACGAGCAGTACTTC. It is translated as CASSSAFSVTYEQYF.